What follows are 18 T cell receptor beta chains derived from one specimen sequenced in a study of T cell responses to AZD1222 COVID-19 vaccine. Sequencing was performed with immunoSEQ multiplex PCR; in TCRdb, only in-frame clones are kept and a portion is missing. The sample lists 95,000 to 100,000 clones; roughly 87% were seen once. Sequenced here: peripheral blood, sampled on day 0 of AZD1222 vaccination. The source is an adult in good health.

The chain is built from TRBV5-8 and TRBJ2-2, with D unclear. V lost 0 bases and J 5 bases, leaving 11 bases between the germline ends. Germline-derived CDR1 and CDR2 are SGHTS and YDEGEE. CDR3 size: 15 residues. For the CDR3, the DNA is TGTGCCAGCAGCTTGGCCGCGGCTGGAACCGGGGAGCTGTTTTTT. Translating it yields CASSLAAAGTGELFF. The variable domain in full, completed from reference TRBV5-8 and TRBJ2-2, reads EAGVTQSPTHLIKTRGQQATLRCSPISGHTSVYWYQQALGLGLQFLLWYDEGEERNRGNFPPRFSGRQFPNYSSELNVNALELEDSALYLCASSLAAAGTGELFFGEGSRLTVL.

The J gene is TRBJ2-1, the V gene TRBV9; 11 bases are a match to TRBD2. The CDR3 consists of 16 residues. Germline V gene data show CDR1 as SGDLS and CDR2 as YYNGEE. The J segment lost 5 bases and the V segment lost 3 bases, leaving 7 bases of the junction unmatched. DNA for the CDR3: TGTGCCAGCAGCGCGAAACTAGCGGGAGTAAACAATGAGCAGTTCTTC. Its translation: CASSAKLAGVNNEQFF.

The V and J genes are TRBV3-1 (or the pseudogene TRBV3-2) and TRBJ2-7; 7 nucleotides match TRBD1. CDR1 and CDR2 (germline): LGHDT, YNNKEL (reference sequence). The CDR3 length is 15 residues. The V segment lost 2 bases and the J segment 2 bases; nucleotides outside the gene matches: 6. In DNA, the CDR3 is TGTGCCAGCAGCCAACAACAGGGGATCCCCTACGAGCAGTACTTC. Translating it yields CASSQQQGIPYEQYF.

The genes are TRBV5-5 and TRBJ2-3; 9 bases are shared with TRBD1. The germline gives CDR1 SGHKS, CDR2 YYEKEE (reference sequence). This CDR3 has 14 amino acids. The junction had 5 bases not matched to a gene; V was cut back by 4 bases and J by 5 bases. The CDR3, as DNA: TGTGCCAGCAGCCTACAGGGGGCATTAGATACGCAGTATTTT. The encoded protein is CASSLQGALDTQYF.

CDR3 DNA: TGCGCCAGCAGCGTGACAGGGGCTGGGGCCAACGTCCTGACTTTC. Translating it yields CASSVTGAGANVLTF. V gene TRBV5-1 combines with J gene TRBJ2-6; 8 bases map to TRBD1. This CDR3 is built from 15 residues. The J segment lost 2 bases and the V segment lost 4 bases, leaving 2 bases of the junction unmatched. Germline values: CDR1 SGHRS, CDR2 YFSETQ.

The V gene is TRBV7-9, the J gene TRBJ2-3; 12 bases match TRBD2. The CDR3 consists of 17 residues. V was pared by 5 bases and J by 0 bases, with 6 bases of the junction left unmatched. Germline values: CDR1 SEHNR, CDR2 FQNEAQ (reference sequence). Here the CDR3 reads CASSKGLAGSSTDTQYF. In nucleotides, the CDR3 is TGTGCCAGCAGCAAAGGACTAGCGGGGTCTAGCACAGATACGCAGTATTTT.

This clone was observed a handful of times. The chain uses TRBV4-1 and TRBJ2-5, with D tentatively TRBD1 (6 bases). The CDR3 extends over 16 amino acids. CDR1 is MGHRA, CDR2 YSYEKL, per germline. The germline V and J ends were trimmed by 5 bases and 8 bases, with 24 bases remaining between them. CDR3 residues: CASSTPGRNRESTQYF. The CDR3 nucleotides are TGCGCCAGCAGCACGCCTGGACGGAACAGGGAATCAACCCAGTACTTC.

V usage is TRBV7-9 and J usage is TRBJ1-1, with 7 bases fitting TRBD1. This CDR3 has 12 amino acids. The junction had 4 bases not matched to a gene; V was cut back by 4 bases and J by 8 bases. In germline, CDR1 is SEHNR, CDR2 FQNEAQ (reference sequence). CDR3 loop: CASSSRGLEAFF. The CDR3 DNA is TGTGCCAGCAGCTCCAGGGGGTTAGAAGCTTTCTTT.

The V call is TRBV5-4, the J call TRBJ2-2, with TRBD1 identical over 9 bases. The V gene's germline CDR1 is SGHNT and CDR2 YYREEE (reference sequence). V gave up 9 bases and J gave up 3 bases; unmatched junction bases: 3. The CDR3 runs to 13 residues. The CDR3 sequence: CAIRQGDTGELFF. The CDR3 DNA reads TGTGCCATTAGACAGGGGGACACCGGGGAGCTGTTTTTT.

This chain connects TRBV7-9 to TRBJ1-2; D is undetermined. Looked up from germline, CDR1 is SEHNR and CDR2 is FQNEAQ (reference sequence). V was trimmed by 5 bases and J by 4 bases, leaving 14 bases between them. CDR3 length: 14 residues. CDR3 coding DNA: TGTGCCAGCAGCCCTAGGTTCAGCCTCTATGGCTACACCTTC. It yields the protein CASSPRFSLYGYTF.

This sequence joins TRBV6-5 and TRBJ1-1; D gene unclear. CDR1 is MNHEY, CDR2 SVGAGI, per germline. This CDR3 spans 10 amino acids. V lost 6 bases, J lost 7 bases, and 6 bases lay in between. In nucleotides, the CDR3 is TGTGCCAGCAGGGCAGGTGAAGCTTTCTTT. This sequence encodes CASRAGEAFF.

The rearrangement joins TRBV19 to TRBJ1-2; D not certain. The CDR3 runs 12 residues. V shed 7 bases and J shed 4 bases, with 10 bases lying between them. Germline loops: CDR1 LNHDA, CDR2 SQIVND (reference sequence). The CDR3 here is CASTSWGYGYTF. CDR3 DNA sequence: TGTGCCAGTACATCGTGGGGCTATGGCTACACCTTC.

The chain joins TRBV3-1 (or the pseudogene TRBV3-2) to TRBJ1-6, with unresolved D. CDR3 length equals 12 residues. The ends were cut back, 8 bases at V and 10 bases at J, with 12 bases in the middle. Germline V gene lookup returns CDR1 LGHDT and CDR2 YNNKEL (reference sequence). The CDR3 sequence: CASGVGLSPLHF. The CDR3 DNA is TGTGCCAGCGGGGTCGGGCTGTCACCCCTCCACTTT.

The rearrangement links TRBV19 to TRBJ2-7, with 7 bases that match TRBD1. The V segment lost 8 bases and the J segment 8 bases; nucleotides outside the gene matches: 12. There are 13 residues in the CDR3. Germline V gives CDR1 LNHDA, CDR2 SQIVND (reference sequence). The CDR3: CASSPGTASKQYF. The CDR3 nucleotides read TGTGCCAGTTCCCCAGGGACAGCCTCCAAGCAGTACTTC.

The gene calls are TRBV27 and TRBJ1-5; D is perhaps TRBD1 (5 bases). The germline gives CDR1 MNHEY, CDR2 SMNVEV (reference sequence). This CDR3 contains 12 residues. V shed 6 bases and J shed 5 bases, with 8 bases lying between them. The CDR3 protein is CASRDNDQPQHF. The CDR3 region has the DNA TGTGCCAGCAGGGACAACGATCAGCCCCAGCATTTT.

This chain connects TRBV5-1 to TRBJ1-3; possible D gene TRBD1, 6 bases. Germline values: CDR1 SGHRS, CDR2 YFSETQ. The CDR3 runs to 16 residues. V shed 4 bases and J shed 0 bases, with 14 bases lying between them. The CDR3 region is CASSPRGDNSGNTIYF. For the CDR3, the DNA is TGCGCCAGCAGCCCTCGCGGGGACAACTCTGGAAACACCATATATTTT.

Concerning this clone itself: Compared with germline, one end of the junction differs, possibly owing to a read error. The chain combines TRBV19 with TRBJ1-5, with no clear D. From germline, CDR1 is LNHDA and CDR2 SQIVND (reference sequence). The CDR3 has 14 residues. In DNA, the CDR3 is TGTGCCAGTTCCAGTGACCCTAGCTATCAGCCCCAGCATTTT. It translates to CASSSDPSYQPQHF.

The chain couples TRBV4-2 to TRBJ2-5; D call uncertain. Germline CDR1 LGHNA, CDR2 YNFKEQ. The CDR3 length is 11 residues. Trimming removed 4 bases at V and 7 bases at J, with 7 bases between. As DNA, the CDR3 is TGTGCCAGCAGCCCGGGTTGGACCCAGTACTTC. It specifies CASSPGWTQYF.